This is a list of T cell receptor beta chains from one sample in a study of T-cell memory formation after mild COVID-19. TCRdb called the 5' RACE reads again in MiXCR, with one record for every CDR3 protein. The table lists fewer than 700,000 distinct CDR3 sequences, less than 25% of them singletons, with around 8.4% in the top ten. The sequenced sample was PBMCs or a T cell subset sorted from them (not recorded which). Receptors were obtained from an adult woman who had mild COVID-19 (a few samples of this study predate the infection). Cell type and time point are not known. Each CDR3 is given with its conserved first and last residue. A D gene is named only where the DNA matches it firmly. Clone size is stated in some rows and not others, as once, few, many or a class when expanded.

V: TRBV20-1; size: -; J: TRBJ2-3; D: -; CDR3: CSARDRESTDTQYF; DNA: TGCAGTGCTAGAGACAGGGAAAGCACAGATACGCAGTATTTT
V: TRBV19; size: few; J: TRBJ2-3; D: TRBD2; CDR3: CASSTSAGGSTDTQYF; DNA: TGTGCCAGTAGTACCTCGGCGGGAGGGAGCACAGATACGCAGTATTTT
V: TRBV7-9; size: -; J: TRBJ2-2; D: -; CDR3: CASSPRGGGSGELFF; DNA: TGTGCCAGCAGCCCCCGCGGAGGGGGATCGGGGGAGCTGTTTTTT
V: TRBV6-5; size: -; J: TRBJ2-7; D: TRBD1; CDR3: CASSLRGTGHEQYF; DNA: TGTGCCAGCAGTTTGAGGGGGACAGGCCACGAGCAGTACTTC
V: TRBV5-1; size: many; J: TRBJ2-1; D: -; CDR3: CASSFGQNNEQFF; DNA: TGCGCCAGCAGCTTCGGACAGAACAATGAGCAGTTCTTC
V: TRBV5-5; size: few; J: TRBJ2-1; D: -; CDR3: CASSLQWRPLGSYNEQFF; DNA: TGTGCCAGCAGCCTGCAGTGGAGACCATTGGGCTCCTACAATGAGCAGTTCTTC
V: TRBV15; size: few; J: TRBJ1-2; D: -; CDR3: CATSRRPQGQGYGYTF; DNA: TGTGCCACCAGCAGAAGGCCCCAGGGGCAGGGGTATGGCTACACCTTC
V: TRBV7-9; size: -; J: TRBJ2-1; D: -; CDR3: CASSFYVGYNEQFF; DNA: TGTGCCAGCAGCTTTTACGTCGGTTACAATGAGCAGTTCTTC
V: TRBV5-1; size: few; J: TRBJ2-5; D: -; CDR3: CASSSSGAVEETQYF; DNA: TGCGCCAGCAGCTCGAGTGGGGCAGTGGAAGAGACCCAGTACTTC
V: TRBV13; size: -; J: TRBJ1-1; D: -; CDR3: CASSDDRGRIELNTEAFF; DNA: TGTGCCAGCAGCGATGACCGGGGGAGGATCGAGTTGAACACTGAAGCTTTCTTT
V: TRBV6-2/TRBV6-3; size: -; J: TRBJ1-1; D: TRBD1; CDR3: CASSSHRGRTEAFF; DNA: TGTGCCAGCAGTTCACACAGGGGAAGAACTGAAGCTTTCTTT
V: TRBV7-8; size: -; J: TRBJ2-6; D: -; CDR3: CASSDPSGANVLTF; DNA: TGTGCCAGCAGTGACCCCTCTGGGGCCAACGTCCTGACTTTC
V: TRBV24-1; size: few; J: TRBJ2-3; D: TRBD2; CDR3: CATSNAASGRLGGTDTQYF; DNA: TGTGCCACCAGTAATGCGGCTAGCGGGAGACTAGGTGGAACAGATACGCAGTATTTT
V: TRBV9; size: few; J: TRBJ2-1; D: -; CDR3: CASSVGYWTGRENEQFF; DNA: TGTGCCAGCAGCGTAGGATATTGGACGGGTAGGGAAAATGAGCAGTTCTTC
V: TRBV4-1; size: -; J: TRBJ2-3; D: -; CDR3: CASSQDIGTDTQYF; DNA: TGCGCCAGCAGCCAAGATATTGGGACAGATACGCAGTATTTT
V: TRBV9; size: -; J: TRBJ2-5; D: -; CDR3: CASSVFAGPGETQYF; DNA: TGTGCCAGCAGCGTATTCGCCGGCCCTGGGGAGACCCAGTACTTC
V: TRBV12-3/TRBV12-4; size: few; J: TRBJ1-5; D: -; CDR3: CASSFIGSNQPQHF; DNA: TGTGCCAGCAGTTTCATCGGTAGCAATCAGCCCCAGCATTTT
V: TRBV5-6; size: few; J: TRBJ1-6; D: -; CDR3: CASSLEGPLNSPLHF; DNA: TGTGCCAGCAGCTTGGAGGGCCCGTTAAATTCACCCCTCCACTTT
V: TRBV15; size: -; J: TRBJ1-1; D: -; CDR3: CATSRDSRAQAFF; DNA: TGTGCCACCAGCAGAGATAGTCGGGCTCAGGCTTTCTTT
V: TRBV2; size: once; J: TRBJ2-5; D: TRBD2; CDR3: CASGLAGANQETQYF; DNA: TGTGCCAGCGGATTAGCGGGAGCGAACCAAGAGACCCAGTACTTC
V: TRBV27; size: few; J: TRBJ2-7; D: TRBD1; CDR3: CASTTRQGSYEQYF; DNA: TGTGCCAGCACCACCCGACAGGGCTCCTACGAGCAGTACTTC
V: TRBV6-1; size: few; J: TRBJ2-1; D: -; CDR3: CASTGDYNEQFF; DNA: TGTGCCAGCACGGGGGACTACAATGAGCAGTTCTTC
V: TRBV5-1; size: -; J: TRBJ2-1; D: -; CDR3: CASSSQGGAHNEQFF; DNA: TGCGCCAGCAGCTCACAGGGGGGGGCCCACAATGAGCAGTTCTTC
V: TRBV20-1; size: -; J: TRBJ2-5; D: -; CDR3: CSATGSQETQYF; DNA: TGCAGTGCCACGGGCAGCCAAGAGACCCAGTACTTC
V: TRBV4-2; size: -; J: TRBJ1-2; D: -; CDR3: CASSQDSGYTF; DNA: TGTGCCAGCAGCCAGGACAGTGGCTACACCTTC
V: TRBV7-6; size: few; J: TRBJ2-7; D: TRBD2; CDR3: CASSSAGVSYEQYF; DNA: TGTGCCAGCAGCTCAGCGGGAGTATCCTACGAGCAGTACTTC
V: TRBV5-1; size: -; J: TRBJ2-4; D: -; CDR3: CASSQEPYAKNIQYF; DNA: TGCGCCAGCAGCCAGGAACCTTATGCCAAAAACATTCAGTACTTC